The 17 T cell receptor beta chains below come from one sample, sequenced in a study of cytomegalovirus exposure and HLA in healthy donors. Primers included in the PCR were 60 Vbeta and 13 Jbeta primers. The data were produced by immunoSEQ multiplex PCR, yet TCRdb's version contains in-frame clones alone and is incomplete. The sample holds around 98,000 clones, around three quarters seen once. Sequenced material: PBMCs. These receptors were collected from a human donor in good health.

The J gene is TRBJ2-3, the V gene TRBV18; 10 nucleotides match TRBD2. Trimming at V came to 3 bases and at J to 0 bases, leaving 6 bases not matched to a gene. The CDR3 extends over 17 amino acids. Germline V gene lookup returns CDR1 KGHSH and CDR2 LQKENI. CDR3 sequence: CASSPLRAGGSTDTQYF. The CDR3 DNA sequence: TGTGCCAGCTCACCCCTGCGAGCGGGAGGGAGCACAGATACGCAGTATTTT. Full variable domain (remainder filled in from reference TRBV18 and TRBJ2-3): NAGVMQNPRHLVRRRGQEARLRCSPMKGHSHVYWYRQLPEEGLKFMVYLQKENIIDESGMPKERFSAEFPKEGPSILRIQQVVRGDSAAYFCASSPLRAGGSTDTQYFGPGTRLTVL.

The CDR3 protein is CASSLLASGSSYNEQFF. CDR3 nucleotides: TGTGCCAGCAGCTTACTGGCTAGCGGAAGCTCCTACAATGAGCAGTTCTTC. This rearrangement joins TRBV7-8 to TRBJ2-1; 7 bases map to TRBD2. CDR1 SGHVS and CDR2 FQNEAQ come from the germline V gene. V lost 2 bases to trimming and J lost 0 bases; unmatched junction nucleotides: 7. The CDR3 runs 17 residues.

For this clone: The missing conserved phenylalanine or tryptophan at the end of this CDR3 makes a read error likely. CDR3 sequence reads: CSASALGGNTGELFL. CDR3 in DNA: TGCAGCGCCTCGGCCCTGGGGGGGAACACCGGGGAGCTGTTTCTT. The rearrangement links TRBV29-1 to TRBJ2-2, with TRBD2 as a possible D gene (6 bases). Trimming pared 7 bases from V and 1 base from J, leaving 16 bases between. This CDR3 region has 15 residues. Germline CDR1 reads SQVTM; CDR2 reads ANQGSEA.

This clone was seen once. The J gene is TRBJ2-3, the V gene TRBV5-1, with TRBD1 matching over 10 bases. The CDR3 is 15 residues long. The germline gives CDR1 SGHRS, CDR2 YFSETQ. After removal of 4 bases from V and 3 bases from J, the junction contained 5 bases not matched to a gene. The CDR3 nucleotides read TGCGCCAGCAGCGGGGGACAGGGGATAACAGATACGCAGTATTTT. It codes for CASSGGQGITDTQYF.

This rearrangement joins TRBV7-2 to TRBJ1-2; D is perhaps TRBD1 (6 bases). The V gene's germline CDR1 is SGHTA and CDR2 FQGNSA. The CDR3 runs 13 residues. V was clipped by 2 bases and J by 6 bases, with 10 bases between them. CDR3 protein: CASSLRPGDGYTF. The CDR3 nucleotides read TGTGCCAGCAGCTTACGGCCAGGGGATGGCTACACCTTC. Based on the CDR3 plus reference TRBV7-2 and TRBJ1-2, the full variable domain is GAGVSQSPSNKVTEKGKDVELRCDPISGHTALYWYRQSLGQGLEFLIYFQGNSAPDKSGLPSDRFSAERTGGSVSTLTIQRTQQEDSAVYLCASSLRPGDGYTFGSGTRLTVV.

The chain is built from TRBV2 and TRBJ2-5; D might be TRBD2 (6 bases). The DNA end is more similar to TRBJ2-7, so the J call may be wrong. The length of the CDR3 is 13 residues. CDR1 and CDR2 from the germline V gene are SNHLY and FYNNEI. Written as DNA, the CDR3 is TGTGCCAGCAAGGTACGGGGGATCTACGAGCAGTACTTC. Encoded protein: CASKVRGIYEQYF.

The V gene is TRBV18, the J gene TRBJ2-3; the D is unclear. Trimming took 3 bases from V and 0 from J, leaving 4 bases between them. The CDR3 runs to 13 residues. Germline CDR1 reads KGHSH; CDR2 reads LQKENI. The CDR3 is CASSPASTDTQYF. The DNA for the CDR3 is TGTGCCAGCTCACCGGCTAGCACAGATACGCAGTATTTT.

CDR3 DNA: TGTGCCAGCAGCGTCCTCCAGGGGGCCACTGAAGCTTTCTTT. Protein product: CASSVLQGATEAFF. This chain joins TRBV9 and TRBJ1-1; 8 bases match TRBD1. The CDR3 extends over 14 amino acids. CDR1 SGDLS and CDR2 YYNGEE come from the germline V gene. V shed 2 bases, J shed 4 bases, and the junction held 4 bases outside the gene matches.

This rearrangement joins TRBV7-8 to TRBJ1-1; TRBD1 matches 9 bases. This CDR3 is built from 14 residues. The trim removed 5 bases at V and 1 base at J, leaving 2 bases unmatched. Germline values: CDR1 SGHVS, CDR2 FQNEAQ. This CDR3 is CASSTGQGNTEAFF. CDR3 coding DNA: TGTGCCAGCAGCACGGGACAGGGGAACACTGAAGCTTTCTTT.

The chain joins TRBV5-1 to TRBJ2-5, with 7 bases that match TRBD1. The germline CDR1 and CDR2 sequences are SGHRS and YFSETQ. The ends lost 5 bases at V and 1 base at J; junction bases unmatched: 5. This CDR3 contains 14 residues. The CDR3 here is CASRVGQLQETQYF. CDR3 nucleotides: TGCGCCAGCAGGGTGGGACAGCTCCAAGAGACCCAGTACTTC. The variable domain in full, completed from reference TRBV5-1 and TRBJ2-5, reads KAGVTQTPRYLIKTRGQQVTLSCSPISGHRSVSWYQQTPGQGLQFLFEYFSETQRNKGNFPGRFSGRQFSNSRSEMNVSTLELGDSALYLCASRVGQLQETQYFGPGTRLLVL.

This clone was picked up one time. The chain has TRBV9 and TRBJ2-2, with TRBD2 matching over 13 bases. This CDR3 has 15 residues. Per germline, CDR1 SGDLS and CDR2 YYNGEE. J was trimmed by 5 bases and V by 4 bases; bases with no gene match: 2. CDR3 residues: CASSTSGRGTGELFF. CDR3 bases: TGTGCCAGCAGCACTAGCGGGAGGGGAACCGGGGAGCTGTTTTTT. Full variable domain (remainder filled in from reference TRBV9 and TRBJ2-2): DSGVTQTPKHLITATGQRVTLRCSPRSGDLSVYWYQQSLDQGLQFLIQYYNGEERAKGNILERFSAQQFPDLHSELNLSSLELGDSALYFCASSTSGRGTGELFFGEGSRLTVL.

V and J are TRBV11-3 and TRBJ2-1, with 10 bases fitting TRBD2. V was clipped by 5 bases and J by 7 bases; unmatched bases: 8. The CDR3 totals 15 residues. Germline CDR1 SGHNT, CDR2 YENEEA. The CDR3 region is CASSLHSGGGNEQFF. The CDR3 DNA is TGTGCCAGCAGCCTCCACAGCGGGGGGGGAAATGAGCAGTTCTTC.

V and J are TRBV4-1 and TRBJ2-1; TRBD1 matches 12 bases. Germline V gene lookup returns CDR1 MGHRA and CDR2 YSYEKL. V lost 4 bases and J lost 9; bases outside the gene matches: 13. The CDR3 runs 17 residues. CDR3 loop: CASSPIAGQGARSEQFF. CDR3 coding DNA: TGCGCCAGCAGCCCCATAGCGGGACAGGGGGCCAGGAGTGAGCAGTTCTTC.

This chain joins TRBV7-2 and TRBJ2-1; possibly TRBD1 for D (5 bases). Trimming left V 4 bases short and J 9 bases short, with 13 bases between. This CDR3 contains 13 residues. CDR1 is SGHTA, CDR2 FQGNSA, per germline. In DNA, the CDR3 is TGTGCCAGCAGCTGGGGATTAGGGGCTGAGCAGTTCTTC. Translation: CASSWGLGAEQFF.

This chain joins TRBV4-3 and TRBJ1-5; a weak D match, TRBD1 (6 bases). Trimming removed 4 bases at V and 3 bases at J, with 13 bases between. The V gene's germline CDR1 is LGHNA and CDR2 YSLEER. This CDR3 has 15 residues. CDR3 nucleotides: TGCGCCAGCAGCCTCCGACGGGACACCAATCAGCCCCAGCATTTT. Protein product: CASSLRRDTNQPQHF.

The chain couples TRBV12-2 to TRBJ2-7; the DNA was not used to check the table's D call, TRBD2. TRBV12-2 is a documented pseudogene. The CDR3 totals 17 residues. The CDR3 reads CASRLGTSGRFRYEQYF. The CDR3 bases are TGTGCAAGTCGCTTAGGGACTAGCGGGAGGTTCAGATACGAGCAGTACTTC.

The gene calls are TRBV2 and TRBJ2-6; 7 bases are a match to TRBD1. Trimming at V came to 4 bases and at J to 0 bases, leaving 15 bases not matched to a gene. This CDR3 spans 20 amino acids. Germline CDR1 reads SNHLY; CDR2 reads FYNNEI. The CDR3 sequence: CASSASGNRQGGSGANVLTF. CDR3 coding DNA: TGTGCCAGCAGTGCTTCTGGCAACAGACAGGGTGGCTCTGGGGCCAACGTCCTGACTTTC. Using reference TRBV2 and TRBJ2-6 for the parts outside the CDR3, the full variable domain is EPEVTQTPSHQVTQMGQEVILRCVPISNHLYFYWYRQILGQKVEFLVSFYNNEISEKSEIFDDQFSVERPDGSNFTLKIRSTKLEDSAMYFCASSASGNRQGGSGANVLTFGAGSRLTVL.